What follows is one T cell receptor beta chain and its context. This clonotype was detected many times. What antigen it recognizes has not been identified. Within one base of it there is no much larger clone, and no base qualities were kept. This sample was taken from a study of T cells in Graves' hyperthyroidism and ophthalmopathy (dated by TCRdb to 2018 to 2020). Concerning the study at large: Peripheral blood samples were taken at the time of initial diagnosis, prior to any treatment. To identify distinguishing TCR V-J signatures, a discovery cohort of around 100 patients was used, comprising 40 to 45 with Graves' ophthalmopathy and around 57 with stable Graves' hyperthyroidism. An independent validation cohort of some 18 hyperthyroidism patients and some 15 patients who later progressed to ophthalmopathy tested prospective prediction of ophthalmopathy. The 75 to 100 discovery patients were randomly split 7:3 into training and test sets. In about six Graves' hyperthyroidism patients, the study also compared T-cell repertoires from thyroid tissue with T-cell repertoires from blood. After sampling, hyperthyroidism patients received methimazole starting at 30 mg daily, and ophthalmopathy patients received high-dose intravenous methylprednisolone. The paper describes TCR Vbeta CDR3 sequencing of some 130 peripheral blood samples, made up of 43 ophthalmopathy patients, more than 70 hyperthyroidism patients and roughly 17 progressor patients. General conclusions and limits of the study: Most expanded thyroid clonotypes (frequency above 0.001) were also found in blood, which suggests that blood repertoires may mirror thyroid immune responses. A model built on a 13 V-J signature distinguished ophthalmopathy from stable hyperthyroidism, reaching roughly 88% sensitivity and 81% to 83% specificity in cross-validation and 80%/75% in testing. In validation, the model predicted progression to ophthalmopathy a median of approximately 6.3 months before onset, with roughly 70% sensitivity and nearly 75% specificity. No statistical method was used to set the sample size in advance, and investigators knew the group allocation.

The germline V gene (reference sequence) gives CDR1 as MNHEY and CDR2 as SMNVEV. The CDR3 contains 15 residues, cysteine and phenylalanine counted. The retained sequence is limited to the CDR3, 45 bases, with the frame set at the first base. V is clipped by 6 bases and J by 2 bases, and the sequence between their germline boundaries is 15 bases long. The TCR beta CDR3 regions were amplified from RNA transcripts. A first-round RT-PCR of the TCR CDR3 used the HTBI primer set with the Qiagen OneStep RT-PCR kit. A second multiplex PCR round built the libraries, followed by size selection and purification. The libraries were sequenced on an Illumina HiSeq2000 using paired-end 100 bp reads. Per the source publication's procedure: SOAPnuke was used to process the raw data, throwing out any read that contained adapters or uncalled bases, had a mean Phred below 15, or lacked an exact constant-primer or identifier match. High-quality paired reads were merged with COPE v1.2.5, and unique nucleotide sequences were defined as clonotypes. MiTCR v1.1 was used to align clonotypes to the IMGT TRBV, TRBD and TRBJ reference segments. Analysis was restricted to V-J combinations with a frequency above 0.0001, which covered about 99% of repertoires. A TCS score was defined as the ratio of F50 (clonal expansion) to E x V (chaos), with BLOSUM62-based TCRdist applied between CDR3 peptides within each V-J. Welch's t-statistics and random forest reduced fewer than 550 V-J features to 13, which were used in a naive Bayes classifier (R e1071). The public reads were quality trimmed at Q25 with fastp and then assembled into clones with MiXCR by TCRdb, keeping productive beta chains. Rows are unified per CDR3 protein, each entry keeping the most common DNA and genes. TCRdb's processing, not the study's, gives the V and J calls here. This sample holds fewer than 600,000 distinct CDR3 sequences; about 15% were observed only once. The ten biggest clones cover less than 20% of the sample.

A patient counted as having stable Graves' hyperthyroidism if no progression to ophthalmopathy occurred over 18 months of follow-up. Hyperthyroidism patients were newly diagnosed, with disease duration under 2 months, and aged 18 to 65 years. Patients with uncontrolled infections, other autoimmune diseases, pregnancy or lactation were excluded. Diagnoses were based on clinical symptoms, serum thyroxine and TRAb, thyroid ultrasound and orbital computed tomography. Ficoll-Paque density gradient centrifugation was used to isolate PBMCs from 8 to 10 ml of fresh peripheral blood. Total RNA was extracted with Trizol reagent, and quality was checked on an Agilent 2100 Bioanalyzer.

The receptor chain draws on TRBV27 and TRBJ2-3, with the D gene possibly TRBD1 or TRBD2, each one fitting 5 bases. Sequenced sample: blood. This TCR was sampled from a woman under 30 with Graves' hyperthyroidism. The sequenced DNA: TGTGCCAGCAGCCAACTGGGGGATCCCACAGATACGCAGTATTTT. This codes for CASSQLGDPTDTQYF.